This TCR beta chain was documented in a study of early T cells in non-severe SARS-CoV-2 infection. In the study overall: Sequenced material consisted of bulk RNA (from unsorted whole blood), and chains were unpaired.

Losses at the gene ends were 8 bases for V and 2 bases for J; bases not matched to a gene: 3. This CDR3 has 13 residues. CDR1 is SNHLY, CDR2 FYNNEI, per germline. Researchers tagged individual cDNA molecules with unique molecular identifiers. TCRdb re-called the 5' RACE reads through MiXCR, storing one row per CDR3 protein. The sample carries about 70,000 distinct CDR3 sequences, 8% to 10% recorded once. V gene TRBV2 combines with J gene TRBJ1-5, with 7 bases fitting TRBD1. Material: whole blood, obtained at baseline. The sequence was obtained from an adult who was a healthcare worker with PCR-confirmed SARS-CoV-2 infection or an uninfected control (not recorded which). CDR3 in amino acids: CASFGQGNQPQHF. The DNA for the CDR3 is TGTGCCAGCTTCGGACAGGGCAATCAGCCCCAGCATTTT.